The sequence of this T cell receptor (beta chain) was determined in a study of blood T cells in healthy people across ages. Comments on this clonotype: What it recognizes is unknown. At one end, the junction sequence differs from germline, possibly due to a read error.

CDR1 is SGHRS, CDR2 YFSETQ, per germline. This CDR3 has 17 amino acids. A J-beta primer mix and a sample-barcoded 5' primer were used in a second PCR of about 7 to 11 cycles. TCRdb re-analysed the 5' RACE reads in MiXCR, keeping a single row per CDR3 protein. The sample yields roughly 730,000 distinct CDR3 sequences, approximately 53% seen once. Regarding the study as a whole: Unsorted PBMC input precluded a conclusive naive versus antigen-experienced comparison.

This rearrangement joins TRBV5-1 to TRBJ2-7; 10 bases line up with TRBD2. The sequence was collected from a man aged 35 to 55 in good health. Sequencing was performed on blood. CDR3 sequence reads: CDSSLSNPSGRGYEQYF. CDR3 sequence (DNA): TGTGACAGCAGCTTGTCCAACCCTAGCGGGAGAGGGTACGAGCAGTACTTC.